This paragraph reports one T cell receptor beta chain. What it recognizes is unknown. The record originates from a study of T cell repertoires and Cas9 in healthy adults. Whole-study context: SpCas9-reactive CD4 and CD8 T cells were characterized for potency, cytotoxicity and lineage.

Here immunoSEQ multiplex PCR was the method, and the copy in TCRdb shows in-frame clones only, minus some. The data show about 14,000 clones, approximately 89% seen once. General study points: In vitro, SpCas9-reactive Tregs were reported to curb effector T cell proliferation and function.

The V gene's germline CDR1 is DFQATT and CDR2 SNEGSKA (reference sequence). Deletions cut 5 bases from V and 1 base from J, with 5 bases between. This CDR3 comprises 11 residues. The material sequenced was Tregs (CD4+, CD25+, CD127-, CD137-, CD154-) from PBMCs; culture status not recorded. The receptor's source is a human donor in good health. The chain is built from TRBV20-1 and TRBJ1-1, with no clear D. CDR3 sequence (DNA): TGCAGTGCTGACCAGAACACTGAAGCTTTCTTT. It encodes CSADQNTEAFF.